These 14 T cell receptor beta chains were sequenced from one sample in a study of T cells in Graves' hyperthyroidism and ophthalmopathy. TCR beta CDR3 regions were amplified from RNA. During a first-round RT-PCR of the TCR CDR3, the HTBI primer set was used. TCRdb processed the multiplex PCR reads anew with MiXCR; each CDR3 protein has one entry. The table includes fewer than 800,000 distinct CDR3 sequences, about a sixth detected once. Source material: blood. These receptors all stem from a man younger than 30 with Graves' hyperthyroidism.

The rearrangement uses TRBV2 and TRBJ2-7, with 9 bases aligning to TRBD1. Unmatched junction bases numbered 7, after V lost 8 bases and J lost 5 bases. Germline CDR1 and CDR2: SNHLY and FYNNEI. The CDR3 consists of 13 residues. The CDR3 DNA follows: TGTGCCAGCGGAGGGACAGGGCAGGACGAGCAGTACTTC. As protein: CASGGTGQDEQYF.

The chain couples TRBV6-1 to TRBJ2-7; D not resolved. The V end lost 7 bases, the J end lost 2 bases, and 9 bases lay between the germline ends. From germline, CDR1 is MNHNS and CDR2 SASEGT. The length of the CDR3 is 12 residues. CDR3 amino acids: CASINSPYEQYF. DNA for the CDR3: TGTGCCAGCATCAATTCACCCTACGAGCAGTACTTC.

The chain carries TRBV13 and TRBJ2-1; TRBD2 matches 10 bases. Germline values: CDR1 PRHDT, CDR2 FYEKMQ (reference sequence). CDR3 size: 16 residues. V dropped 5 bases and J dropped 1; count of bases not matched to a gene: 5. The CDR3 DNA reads TGTGCCAGCAGCCGATGGACTAGCGGTTCCTACAATGAGCAGTTCTTC. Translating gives CASSRWTSGSYNEQFF.

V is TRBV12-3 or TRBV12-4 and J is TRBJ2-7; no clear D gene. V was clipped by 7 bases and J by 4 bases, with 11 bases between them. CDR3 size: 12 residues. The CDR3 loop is CASTADLYEQYF. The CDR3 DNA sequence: TGTGCCAGCACCGCCGACTTGTACGAGCAGTACTTC.

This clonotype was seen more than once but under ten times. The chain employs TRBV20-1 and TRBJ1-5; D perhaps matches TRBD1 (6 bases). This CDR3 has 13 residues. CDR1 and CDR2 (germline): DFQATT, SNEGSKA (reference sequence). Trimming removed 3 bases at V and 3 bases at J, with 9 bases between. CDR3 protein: CSARSGANQPQHF. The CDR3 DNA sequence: TGCAGTGCTAGGTCGGGGGCCAATCAGCCCCAGCATTTT.

CDR3 in amino acids: CASRRSGTAYINEQFF. The CDR3 DNA reads as TGTGCCAGCAGAAGATCCGGGACAGCCTACATCAATGAGCAGTTCTTC. The chain combines TRBV7-8 with TRBJ2-1; 7 nucleotides align to TRBD1. The trim removed 6 bases at V and 6 bases at J, leaving 14 bases unmatched. The germline gives CDR1 SGHVS, CDR2 FQNEAQ. The CDR3 has 16 residues.

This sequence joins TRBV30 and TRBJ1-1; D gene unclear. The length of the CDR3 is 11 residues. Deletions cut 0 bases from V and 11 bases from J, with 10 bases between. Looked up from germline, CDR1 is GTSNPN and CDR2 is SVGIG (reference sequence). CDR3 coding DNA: TGTGCCTGGAGTGTTGGTATGGGGGCTTTCTTT. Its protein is CAWSVGMGAFF.

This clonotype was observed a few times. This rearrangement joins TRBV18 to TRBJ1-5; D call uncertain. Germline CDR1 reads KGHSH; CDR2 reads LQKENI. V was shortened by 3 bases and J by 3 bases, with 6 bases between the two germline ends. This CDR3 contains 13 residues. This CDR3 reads CASSPGNNQPQHF. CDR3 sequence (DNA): TGTGCCAGCTCACCTGGGAACAATCAGCCCCAGCATTTT.

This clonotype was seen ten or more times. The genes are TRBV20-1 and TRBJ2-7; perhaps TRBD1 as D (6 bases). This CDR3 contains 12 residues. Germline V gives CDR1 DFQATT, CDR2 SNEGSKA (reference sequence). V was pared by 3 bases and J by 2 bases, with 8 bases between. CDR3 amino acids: CSASPGAYEQYF. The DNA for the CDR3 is TGCAGTGCTAGCCCAGGGGCCTACGAGCAGTACTTC.

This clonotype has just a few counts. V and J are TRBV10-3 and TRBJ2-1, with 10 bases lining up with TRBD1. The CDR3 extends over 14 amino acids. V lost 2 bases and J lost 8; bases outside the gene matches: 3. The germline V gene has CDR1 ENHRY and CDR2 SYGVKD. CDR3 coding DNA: TGTGCCATCAGTGAGAGACAGGGGGCCTATGAGCAGTTCTTC. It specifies CAISERQGAYEQFF.

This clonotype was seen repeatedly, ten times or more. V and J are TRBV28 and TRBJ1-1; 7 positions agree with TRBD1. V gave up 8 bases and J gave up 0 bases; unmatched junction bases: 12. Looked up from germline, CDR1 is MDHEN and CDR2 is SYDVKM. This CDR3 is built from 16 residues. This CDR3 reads CASGSSGQVMNTEAFF. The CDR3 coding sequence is TGTGCCAGCGGATCTAGCGGACAGGTGATGAACACTGAAGCTTTCTTT.

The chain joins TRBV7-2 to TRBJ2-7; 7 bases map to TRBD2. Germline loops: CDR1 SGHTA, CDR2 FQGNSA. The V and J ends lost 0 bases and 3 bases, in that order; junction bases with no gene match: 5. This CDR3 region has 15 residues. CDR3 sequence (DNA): TGTGCCAGCAGCTTAGCAGCGGGACTTGTCTACGAGCAGTACTTC. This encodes CASSLAAGLVYEQYF. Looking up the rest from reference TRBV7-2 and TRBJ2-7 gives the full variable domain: GAGVSQSPSNKVTEKGKDVELRCDPISGHTALYWYRQSLGQGLEFLIYFQGNSAPDKSGLPSDRFSAERTGGSVSTLTIQRTQQEDSAVYLCASSLAAGLVYEQYFGPGTRLTVT.

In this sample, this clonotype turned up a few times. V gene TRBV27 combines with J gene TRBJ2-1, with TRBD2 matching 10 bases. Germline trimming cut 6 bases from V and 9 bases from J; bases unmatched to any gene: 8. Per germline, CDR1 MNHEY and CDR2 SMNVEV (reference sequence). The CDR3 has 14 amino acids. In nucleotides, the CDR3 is TGTGCCAGCAGCCACGGGACTAGCGCAATTGAGCAGTTCTTC. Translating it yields CASSHGTSAIEQFF.

In DNA, the CDR3 is TGTGCCAGCAGCTTAGGGGGGACTAATTTATACAATGAGCAGTTCTTC. Translation: CASSLGGTNLYNEQFF. This chain uses TRBV7-2 with TRBJ2-1; TRBD2 matches at 7 bases. This CDR3 spans 16 amino acids. Germline CDR1 SGHTA, CDR2 FQGNSA. V lost 1 base to trimming and J lost 4 bases; unmatched junction nucleotides: 7.